One T cell receptor beta chain is described in this entry. The antigen remains unidentified. The protocol was immunoSEQ multiplex PCR, while the TCRdb copy is restricted to in-frame clones and leaves out a portion. The sample includes about 64,000 clones, 95% to 97% seen only once; the top ten take approximately 0.38%. The sample is drawn from a study of brain T cells in children with intractable seizures. General observations from the study: HCMV serostatus was not known, and viral specificity came from CDR3 similarity only.

The sequenced cases were selected for having the highest brain T cell transcript signatures. The V gene's germline CDR1 is ENHRY and CDR2 SYGVKD. CDR3 length equals 14 residues. Trimming took 10 bases from V and 0 from J, leaving 16 bases between them. This sample comprised peripheral blood, obtained at surgery. This sequence originates from a boy in the first two years of life with focal cortical dysplasia and intractable seizures. The gene calls are TRBV10-3 and TRBJ2-7; the D call may be TRBD1 or TRBD2 (5 bases each). This CDR3 reads CATQPGPGSYEQYF. The CDR3 DNA reads as TGTGCCACACAACCGGGACCGGGCTCCTACGAGCAGTACTTC.